Reported below is one T cell receptor (beta chain). Its antigen is undetermined. The study ran its PCR with 60 Vbeta and 13 Jbeta primers. Assay: immunoSEQ multiplex PCR; the TCRdb copy retains only in-frame clones and omits some. The table includes 74,000 or so clones, 77% detected once. Germline values: CDR1 SGDLS, CDR2 YYNGEE. The ends were cut back, 3 bases at V and 0 bases at J, with 12 bases in the middle. CDR3 length equals 15 residues. This entry belongs to a study of cytomegalovirus exposure and HLA in healthy donors. Findings and limits, study-wide: It is likely that the observed cluster of highly shared sequence variants was a sequencing artifact.

Material: PBMCs. This TCR came from a man over 45 in good health and CMV-seropositive. The chain employs TRBV9 and TRBJ1-2; D remains unclear. The CDR3 DNA sequence: TGTGCCAGCAGCGGTTCAGGTAGAGCTAACTATGGCTACACCTTC. This sequence encodes CASSGSGRANYGYTF.